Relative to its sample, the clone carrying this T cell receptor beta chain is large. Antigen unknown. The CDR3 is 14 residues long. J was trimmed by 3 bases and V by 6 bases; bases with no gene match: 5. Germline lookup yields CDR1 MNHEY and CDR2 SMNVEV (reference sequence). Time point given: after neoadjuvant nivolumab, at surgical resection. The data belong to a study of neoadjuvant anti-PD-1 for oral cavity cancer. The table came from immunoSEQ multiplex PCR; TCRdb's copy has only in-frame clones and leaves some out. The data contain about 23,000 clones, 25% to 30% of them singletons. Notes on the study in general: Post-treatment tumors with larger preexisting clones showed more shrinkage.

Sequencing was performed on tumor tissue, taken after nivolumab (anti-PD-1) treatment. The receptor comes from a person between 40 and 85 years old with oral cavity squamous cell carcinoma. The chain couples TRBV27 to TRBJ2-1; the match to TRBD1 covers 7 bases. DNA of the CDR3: TGTGCCAGCAGAGTACAGGGGATCTACAATGAGCAGTTCTTC. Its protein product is CASRVQGIYNEQFF.